Listed here are 18 T cell receptor beta chains from one sample, sequenced in a study of cytomegalovirus exposure and HLA in healthy donors. PCR involved 60 Vbeta and 13 Jbeta primers. Produced via immunoSEQ multiplex PCR; TCRdb's table is partial and in-frame only. The table lists about 140,000 clones, about 80% of them singletons, with 1.9% in the top ten. The sample taken for sequencing was PBMCs. The receptors here all came from a woman between 40 and 50 years old in good health and CMV-seronegative.

V and J are TRBV25-1 and TRBJ2-7; 8 positions match TRBD2. Trimming at V came to 5 bases and at J to 5 bases, leaving 14 bases not matched to a gene. Germline V gene data show CDR1 as MGHDK and CDR2 as SYGVNS. The CDR3 consists of 16 residues. The CDR3 sequence: CASSPGGAGSGHEQYF. CDR3 sequence (DNA): TGTGCCAGCAGTCCCGGGGGGGCGGGGTCCGGTCACGAGCAGTACTTC.

This clone has more than one count but fewer than ten. This chain's CDR3 is CASSFAGETYEQYF. The CDR3 nucleotides read TGTGCCAGCAGTTTTGCGGGGGAGACCTACGAGCAGTACTTC. V is TRBV27 and J is TRBJ2-7; TRBD2 matches at 7 bases. Per the germline V gene, CDR1 is MNHEY and CDR2 is SMNVEV (reference sequence). V lost 3 bases, J lost 2 bases, and 4 bases stayed unmatched. This CDR3 spans 14 amino acids.

V gene TRBV25-1 combines with J gene TRBJ2-1; 11 nucleotides line up with TRBD2. The CDR3 is made up of 16 amino acids. The junction had 9 bases not matched to a gene; V was cut back by 4 bases and J by 7 bases. Germline V CDR1 and CDR2: MGHDK, SYGVNS. The CDR3 protein is CASSVRLAGMVNEQFF. The DNA of the CDR3 is TGTGCCAGCAGTGTTCGACTAGCGGGAATGGTTAATGAGCAGTTCTTC.

The V and J genes are TRBV28 and TRBJ1-2, with D hard to call. Germline V lookup: CDR1 MDHEN, CDR2 SYDVKM. Trimming stripped 2 bases from V and 2 bases from J, with 6 bases between. This CDR3 has 13 residues. The CDR3 reads CASSLRENYGYTF. In nucleotides, the CDR3 is TGTGCCAGCAGTTTACGAGAGAACTATGGCTACACCTTC.

V is TRBV6-5 and J is TRBJ1-1; D gene ambiguous. The germline V gene has CDR1 MNHEY and CDR2 SVGAGI. V was shortened by 2 bases and J by 0 bases, with 10 bases between the two germline ends. The CDR3 loop spans 15 amino acids. DNA of the CDR3: TGTGCCAGCAGTTACCAGATACAGATGAACACTGAAGCTTTCTTT. Its protein is CASSYQIQMNTEAFF.

The J gene is TRBJ2-1, the V gene TRBV6-6; TRBD2 aligns across 8 bases. Unmatched junction bases numbered 3, after V lost 4 bases and J lost 10 bases. The CDR3 extends over 12 amino acids. Germline V gene data show CDR1 as MNHNY and CDR2 as SVGAGI (reference sequence). The CDR3 region has the DNA TGTGCCAGCAGTTCTTTAGCGGGGGAGCAGTTCTTC. The encoded protein is CASSSLAGEQFF.

The J gene is TRBJ1-4, the V gene TRBV5-6, with D hard to call. Germline assignment: CDR1 SGHDT and CDR2 YYEEEE. The germline V and J ends were trimmed by 0 bases and 5 bases, with 8 bases remaining between them. The CDR3 runs to 14 residues. CDR3 sequence: CASSLGRINEKLFF. The CDR3 DNA sequence: TGTGCCAGCAGCTTGGGGCGGATAAATGAAAAACTGTTTTTT.

The chain recombines TRBV5-6 with TRBJ2-1; D perhaps matches TRBD2 (6 bases). V was shortened by 4 bases and J by 6 bases, with 8 bases between the two germline ends. The CDR3 is 12 amino acids. Germline V gives CDR1 SGHDT, CDR2 YYEEEE. CDR3 DNA: TGTGCCAGCAGCCGACTAGGCAATGAGCAGTTCTTC. The encoded protein is CASSRLGNEQFF.

Notes on this clone: One end of the junction is discordant with germline, which a read error may explain. The rearrangement links TRBV2 to TRBJ1-5; tentatively, D is TRBD1 (5 bases). Germline V lookup: CDR1 SNHLY, CDR2 FYNNEI. This CDR3 contains 13 residues. The CDR3 is CASGDRTGQPQHF. The DNA of the CDR3 is TGTGCCAGCGGTGACAGAACGGGTCAGCCCCAGCATTTT.

This chain connects TRBV28 to TRBJ2-5, with unresolved D. Germline V CDR1 and CDR2: MDHEN, SYDVKM. The V end was cut by 3 bases, the J end by 2 bases, with 10 bases between. The CDR3 runs to 14 residues. CDR3: CASSLTPLQETQYF. CDR3 DNA: TGTGCCAGCAGTTTGACACCTTTACAAGAGACCCAGTACTTC.

The genes are TRBV28 and TRBJ1-5; TRBD1 matches 9 bases. The germline V gene has CDR1 MDHEN and CDR2 SYDVKM. V shed 6 bases, J shed 0 bases, and the junction held 15 bases outside the gene matches. The CDR3 totals 19 residues. The CDR3 region has the DNA TGTGCCAGCAGCCGTCTACCGGGACAGGGCGTATATAGCAATCAGCCCCAGCATTTT. It yields the protein CASSRLPGQGVYSNQPQHF.

V and J are TRBV6-5 and TRBJ2-5, with D hard to call. The CDR3 length is 15 residues. The V end lost 4 bases, the J end lost 2 bases, and 14 bases lay between the germline ends. Germline loops: CDR1 MNHEY, CDR2 SVGAGI. The CDR3 here is CASSLSLSNQETQYF. The CDR3 nucleotides read TGTGCCAGCAGTTTGTCCCTCTCTAATCAAGAGACCCAGTACTTC.

The V gene is TRBV7-2, the J gene TRBJ2-4; D might be TRBD1 (5 bases). Deletions cut 7 bases from V and 11 bases from J, with 30 bases between. Germline V gene sequence: CDR1 SGHTA, CDR2 FQGNSA. This CDR3 contains 17 residues. The CDR3 DNA sequence: TGTGCCAGCACCCAAACCCGGCCCGGGCCCCTCAGGGCGGTTCAGTACTTC. This encodes CASTQTRPGPLRAVQYF.

The rearrangement links TRBV27 to TRBJ1-3; D may be TRBD1 (6 bases). CDR1 and CDR2 from the germline V gene are MNHEY and SMNVEV (reference sequence). V lost 5 bases and J 2 bases, leaving 10 bases between the germline ends. The CDR3 has 14 amino acids. The chain's CDR3 is CASSPHRAGNTIYF. The CDR3 DNA follows: TGTGCCAGCAGTCCACACAGGGCTGGAAACACCATATATTTT.

V is TRBV19 and J is TRBJ2-2, with 16 positions matching TRBD2. The J segment lost 0 bases and the V segment lost 6 bases, leaving 7 bases of the junction unmatched. The germline V gene has CDR1 LNHDA and CDR2 SQIVND (reference sequence). The CDR3 is 19 amino acids. The CDR3 loop is CASRRGTSGRASNTGELFF. In nucleotides, the CDR3 is TGTGCCAGTAGACGCGGGACTAGCGGGAGGGCCTCGAACACCGGGGAGCTGTTTTTT.

This clone is a singleton in its sample. The chain employs TRBV9 and TRBJ1-2; TRBD1 is a possible D gene (6 bases). This CDR3 is built from 17 residues. Germline CDR1 and CDR2: SGDLS and YYNGEE. Trimming removed 1 base at V and 0 bases at J, with 16 bases between. DNA of the CDR3: TGTGCCAGCAGCGTAAACAGGGAAAAGGTATCTAACTATGGCTACACCTTC. Translation gives CASSVNREKVSNYGYTF.

The chain recombines TRBV6-5 with TRBJ1-2, with unresolved D. Germline V lookup: CDR1 MNHEY, CDR2 SVGAGI. The CDR3 extends over 13 amino acids. The germline V and J ends were trimmed by 6 bases and 0 bases, with 8 bases remaining between them. The CDR3 here is CASRTTPNYGYTF. The CDR3 nucleotides read TGTGCCAGCAGAACGACACCTAACTATGGCTACACCTTC.

V gene TRBV4-1 combines with J gene TRBJ2-1; 7 bases are a match to TRBD2. The CDR3 length is 15 residues. The V gene end was trimmed by 3 bases and the J gene end by 2 bases; junction bases not matched to a gene: 4. Germline V gives CDR1 MGHRA, CDR2 YSYEKL. CDR3 amino acids: CASSHLGRTYNEQFF. DNA of the CDR3: TGCGCCAGCAGCCATCTCGGGAGGACCTACAATGAGCAGTTCTTC.